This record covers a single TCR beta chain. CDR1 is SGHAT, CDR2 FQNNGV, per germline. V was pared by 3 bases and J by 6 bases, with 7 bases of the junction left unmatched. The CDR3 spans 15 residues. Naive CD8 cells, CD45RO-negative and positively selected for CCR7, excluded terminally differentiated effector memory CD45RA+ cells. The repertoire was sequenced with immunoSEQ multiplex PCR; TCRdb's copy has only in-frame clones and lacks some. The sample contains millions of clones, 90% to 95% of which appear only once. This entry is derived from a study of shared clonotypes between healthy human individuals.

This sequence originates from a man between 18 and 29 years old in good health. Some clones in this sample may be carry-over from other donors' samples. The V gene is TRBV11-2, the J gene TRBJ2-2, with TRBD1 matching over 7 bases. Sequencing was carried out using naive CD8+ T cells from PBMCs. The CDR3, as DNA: TGTGCCAGCAGCTTCGCACAGGGGTTGCCCGGGGAGCTGTTTTTT. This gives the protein CASSFAQGLPGELFF.